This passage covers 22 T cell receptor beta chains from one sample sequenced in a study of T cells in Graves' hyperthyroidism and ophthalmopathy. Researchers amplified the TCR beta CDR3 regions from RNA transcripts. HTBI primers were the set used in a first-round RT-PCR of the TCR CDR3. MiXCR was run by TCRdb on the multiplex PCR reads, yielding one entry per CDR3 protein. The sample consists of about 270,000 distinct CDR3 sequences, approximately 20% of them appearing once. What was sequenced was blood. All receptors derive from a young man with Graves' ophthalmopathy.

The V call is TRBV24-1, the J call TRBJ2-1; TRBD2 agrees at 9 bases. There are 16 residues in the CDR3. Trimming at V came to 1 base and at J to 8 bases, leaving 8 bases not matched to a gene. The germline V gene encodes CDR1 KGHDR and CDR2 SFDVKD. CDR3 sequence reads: CATSDLGASGIDEQFF. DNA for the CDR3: TGTGCCACCAGTGATTTAGGGGCTAGCGGGATTGATGAGCAGTTCTTC.

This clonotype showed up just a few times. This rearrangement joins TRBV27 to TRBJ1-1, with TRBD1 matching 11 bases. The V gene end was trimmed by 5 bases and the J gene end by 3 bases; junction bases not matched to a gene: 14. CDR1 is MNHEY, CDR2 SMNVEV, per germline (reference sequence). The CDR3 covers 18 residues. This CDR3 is CASSGLRDRGSTDTEAFF. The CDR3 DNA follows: TGTGCCAGCAGTGGGCTCCGGGACAGGGGGTCAACGGACACTGAAGCTTTCTTT.

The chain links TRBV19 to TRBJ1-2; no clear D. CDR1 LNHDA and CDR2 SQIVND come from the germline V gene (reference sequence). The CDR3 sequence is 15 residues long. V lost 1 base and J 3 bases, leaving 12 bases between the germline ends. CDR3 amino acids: CASSIAPGPDYGYTF. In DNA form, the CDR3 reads TGTGCCAGTAGTATAGCCCCGGGTCCCGACTATGGCTACACCTTC.

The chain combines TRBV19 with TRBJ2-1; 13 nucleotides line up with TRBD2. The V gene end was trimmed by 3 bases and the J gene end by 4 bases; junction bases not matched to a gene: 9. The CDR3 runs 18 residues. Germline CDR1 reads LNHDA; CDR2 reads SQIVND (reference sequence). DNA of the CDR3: TGTGCCAGTAGTATTCGGTTACTAGCGGGAGGGCCTTACAATGAGCAGTTCTTC. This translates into CASSIRLLAGGPYNEQFF.

CDR3 sequence reads: CASSPRDECTGDPEQFF. Written as DNA, the CDR3 is TGTGCCAGCAGCCCAAGGGATGAGTGTACAGGCGATCCTGAGCAGTTCTTC. J is TRBJ2-1 and V is TRBV7-3; the D gene is possibly TRBD1 (5 bases). The CDR3 sequence is 17 residues long. Germline V gene lookup returns CDR1 SGHTA and CDR2 FQGTGA. V was clipped by 5 bases and J by 9 bases, with 26 bases between them.

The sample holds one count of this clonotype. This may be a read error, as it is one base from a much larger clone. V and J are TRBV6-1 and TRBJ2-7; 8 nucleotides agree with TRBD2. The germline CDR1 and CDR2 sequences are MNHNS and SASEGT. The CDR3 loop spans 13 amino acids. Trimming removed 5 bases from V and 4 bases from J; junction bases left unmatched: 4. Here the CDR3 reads CASSHGRVYEQYF. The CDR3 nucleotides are TGTGCCAGCAGTCACGGGAGGGTGTACGAGCAGTACTTC.

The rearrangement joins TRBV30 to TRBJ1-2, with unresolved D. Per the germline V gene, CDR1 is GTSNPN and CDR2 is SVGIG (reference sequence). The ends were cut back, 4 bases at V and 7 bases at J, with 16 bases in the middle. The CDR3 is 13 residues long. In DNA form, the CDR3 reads TGTGCCTGGACCCATCCCTTCGTTAGTGGCTACACCTTC. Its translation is CAWTHPFVSGYTF.

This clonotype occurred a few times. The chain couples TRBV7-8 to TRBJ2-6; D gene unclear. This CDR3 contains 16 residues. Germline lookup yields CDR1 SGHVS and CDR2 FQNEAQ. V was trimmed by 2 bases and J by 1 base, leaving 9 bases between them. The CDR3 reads CASSLLAASGANVLTF. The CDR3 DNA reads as TGTGCCAGCAGCTTACTGGCAGCTTCTGGGGCCAACGTCCTGACTTTC. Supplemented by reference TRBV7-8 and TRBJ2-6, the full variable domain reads GAGVSQSPRYKVAKRGQDVALRCDPISGHVSLFWYQQALGQGPEFLTYFQNEAQLDKSGLPSDRFFAERPEGSVSTLKIQRTQQEDSAVYLCASSLLAASGANVLTFGAGSRLTVL.

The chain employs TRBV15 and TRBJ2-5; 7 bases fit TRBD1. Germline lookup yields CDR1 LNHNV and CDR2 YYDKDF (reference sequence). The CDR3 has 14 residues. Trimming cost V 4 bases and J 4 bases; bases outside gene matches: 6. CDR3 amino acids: CATSIEPGGETQYF. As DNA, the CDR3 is TGTGCCACCAGCATCGAGCCAGGGGGAGAGACCCAGTACTTC.

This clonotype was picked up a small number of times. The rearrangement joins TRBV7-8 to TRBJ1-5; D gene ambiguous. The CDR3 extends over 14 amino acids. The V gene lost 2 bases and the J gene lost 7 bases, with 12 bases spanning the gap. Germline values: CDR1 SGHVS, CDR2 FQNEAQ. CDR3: CASSLRRTTQPQHF. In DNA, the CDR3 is TGTGCCAGCAGCTTAAGGCGAACAACCCAGCCCCAGCATTTT.

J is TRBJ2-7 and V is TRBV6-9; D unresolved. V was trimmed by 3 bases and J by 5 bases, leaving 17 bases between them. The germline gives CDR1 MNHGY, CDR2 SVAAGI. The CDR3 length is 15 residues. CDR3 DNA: TGTGCCAGCAGTTACTCAATTCTCAACTCAAACGAGCAGTACTTC. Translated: CASSYSILNSNEQYF.

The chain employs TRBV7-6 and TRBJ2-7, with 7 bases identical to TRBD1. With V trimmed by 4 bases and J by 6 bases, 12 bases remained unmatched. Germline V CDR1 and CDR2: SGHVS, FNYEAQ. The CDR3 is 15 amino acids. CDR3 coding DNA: TGTGCCAGCAGCTCTTCTCGGGACAGCTGGGGCGAGCAGTACTTC. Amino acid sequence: CASSSSRDSWGEQYF.

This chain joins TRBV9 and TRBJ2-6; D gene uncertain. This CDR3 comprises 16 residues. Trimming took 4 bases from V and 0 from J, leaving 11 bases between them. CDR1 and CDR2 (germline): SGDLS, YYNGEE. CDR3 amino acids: CASSQYSSSGANVLTF. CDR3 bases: TGTGCCAGCAGCCAATACTCTTCCTCTGGGGCCAACGTCCTGACTTTC.

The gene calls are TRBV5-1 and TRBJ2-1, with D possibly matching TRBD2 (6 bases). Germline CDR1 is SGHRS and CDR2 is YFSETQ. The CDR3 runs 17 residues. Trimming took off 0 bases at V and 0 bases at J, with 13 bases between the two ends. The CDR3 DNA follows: TGCGCCAGCAGCTTGGAAGGACTATCGAGCTCCTACAATGAGCAGTTCTTC. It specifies CASSLEGLSSSYNEQFF.

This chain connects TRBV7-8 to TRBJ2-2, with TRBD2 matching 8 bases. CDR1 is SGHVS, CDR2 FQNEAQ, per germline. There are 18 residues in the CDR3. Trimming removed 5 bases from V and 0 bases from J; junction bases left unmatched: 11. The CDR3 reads CASSRPGLDFANTGELFF. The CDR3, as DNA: TGTGCCAGCAGCCGCCCGGGACTAGATTTTGCGAACACCGGGGAGCTGTTTTTT.

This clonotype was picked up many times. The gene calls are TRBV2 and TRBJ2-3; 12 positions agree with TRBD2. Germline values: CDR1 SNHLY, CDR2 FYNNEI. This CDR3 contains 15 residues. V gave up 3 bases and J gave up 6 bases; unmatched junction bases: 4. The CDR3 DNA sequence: TGTGCCAGCAGTGAGACCGGGACTAGCGGGGATACGCAGTATTTT. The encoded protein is CASSETGTSGDTQYF.

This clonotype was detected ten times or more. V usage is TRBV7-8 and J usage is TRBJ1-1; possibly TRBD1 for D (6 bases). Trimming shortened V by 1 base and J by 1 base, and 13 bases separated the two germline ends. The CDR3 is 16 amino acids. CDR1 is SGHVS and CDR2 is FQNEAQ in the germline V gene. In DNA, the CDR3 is TGTGCCAGCAGCTTAGAGGGGGGACAAACGAACACTGAAGCTTTCTTT. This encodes CASSLEGGQTNTEAFF.

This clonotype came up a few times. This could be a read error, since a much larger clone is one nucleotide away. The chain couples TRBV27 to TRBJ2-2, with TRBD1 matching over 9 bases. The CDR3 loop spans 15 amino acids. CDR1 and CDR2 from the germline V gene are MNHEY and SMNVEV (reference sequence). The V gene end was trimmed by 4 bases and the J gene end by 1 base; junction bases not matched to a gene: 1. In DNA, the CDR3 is TGTGCCAGCAGTTGGGGACAGGGGAACACCGGGGAGCTGTTTTTT. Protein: CASSWGQGNTGELFF.

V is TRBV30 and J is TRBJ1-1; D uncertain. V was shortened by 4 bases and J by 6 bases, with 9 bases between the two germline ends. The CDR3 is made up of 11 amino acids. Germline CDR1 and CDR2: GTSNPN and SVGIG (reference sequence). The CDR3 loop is CAWMGMAEAFF. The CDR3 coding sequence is TGTGCCTGGATGGGGATGGCTGAAGCTTTCTTT.

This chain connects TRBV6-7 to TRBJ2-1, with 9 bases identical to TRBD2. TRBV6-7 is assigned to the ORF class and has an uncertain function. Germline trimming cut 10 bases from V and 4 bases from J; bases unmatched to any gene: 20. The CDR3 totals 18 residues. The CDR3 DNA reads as TGTGCCACCCCCCCCCCAGCGGGAGGATGGTTTTTGTACAATGAGCAGTTCTTC. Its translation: CATPPPAGGWFLYNEQFF.

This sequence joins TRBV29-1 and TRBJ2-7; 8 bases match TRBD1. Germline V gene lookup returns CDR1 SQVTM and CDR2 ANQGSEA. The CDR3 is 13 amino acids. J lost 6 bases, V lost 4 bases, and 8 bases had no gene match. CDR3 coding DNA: TGCAGCGTTGGGGGCAGGGGGCGAGTCGAGCAGTACTTC. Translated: CSVGGRGRVEQYF.

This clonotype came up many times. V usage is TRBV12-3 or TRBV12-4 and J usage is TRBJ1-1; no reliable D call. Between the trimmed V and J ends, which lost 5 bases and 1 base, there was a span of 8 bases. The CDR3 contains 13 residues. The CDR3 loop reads CASSPGWNTEAFF. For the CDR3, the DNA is TGTGCCAGCAGTCCGGGTTGGAACACTGAAGCTTTCTTT.